A single sample gave rise to the 9 T cell receptor beta chains below, sequenced in a study (dated by TCRdb to the mid-2010s). Library preparation was by RT-PCR. Sequenced using an Illumina MiSeq. TCRdb passed the public sequencing reads through fastp at Q25 and MiXCR, retaining productive beta sequences. For every CDR3 protein sequence, its rows merge into one entry that carries the most common genes and DNA. This sample lists almost 700,000 distinct CDR3 sequences; 12% to 15% were detected once. 3.6% of the sample lies in the top ten. The sequenced material came from memory CD4+ T cells from blood. These TCRs come from a female donor in good health, serving as a healthy control.

This clonotype was counted many times. The rearrangement uses TRBV6-5 and TRBJ1-5; weak D call: TRBD1 (5 bases). Germline CDR1 and CDR2: MNHEY and SVGAGI. Trimming shortened V by 8 bases and J by 9 bases, and 11 bases separated the two germline ends. There are 11 residues in the CDR3. The CDR3 reads CASSAGGPQHF. The CDR3 DNA sequence: TGTGCCAGCTCAGCCGGGGGGCCCCAGCATTTT.

This clonotype was detected ten times or more. The rearrangement uses TRBV4-2 and TRBJ2-7; D is undetermined. In germline, CDR1 is LGHNA, CDR2 YNFKEQ. The CDR3 sequence is 15 residues long. Trimming took 0 bases from V and 1 from J, leaving 10 bases between them. The CDR3 reads CASSQDPDGSYEQYF. CDR3 DNA: TGTGCCAGCAGCCAAGATCCGGACGGGTCCTACGAGCAGTACTTC.

This clonotype appeared a few times. CDR3 amino acids: CATSEDNLAYNEQFF. Written as DNA, the CDR3 is TGTGCCACCAGTGAGGACAACCTAGCCTACAATGAGCAGTTCTTC. The chain links TRBV24-1 to TRBJ2-1, with D perhaps matching TRBD1 (5 bases). The V end lost 4 bases, the J end lost 2 bases, and 11 bases lay between the germline ends. The CDR3 is 15 amino acids. Germline V gene lookup returns CDR1 KGHDR and CDR2 SFDVKD.

The V gene is TRBV28, the J gene TRBJ2-5; 9 bases fit TRBD1. Germline V gene lookup returns CDR1 MDHEN and CDR2 SYDVKM. V was clipped by 5 bases and J by 4 bases; unmatched bases: 5. The CDR3 is 14 residues long. This chain's CDR3 is CASSPGQGSETQYF. The CDR3 DNA follows: TGTGCCAGCAGTCCAGGACAGGGGTCAGAGACCCAGTACTTC.

Of note for this clonotype: This may arise from a read error, as a much more abundant clone is one base away. V usage is TRBV10-3 and J usage is TRBJ2-3, with D unresolved. From germline, CDR1 is ENHRY and CDR2 SYGVKD. The V gene lost 2 bases and the J gene lost 2 bases, with 5 bases spanning the gap. The CDR3 covers 13 residues. CDR3 DNA sequence: TGTGCCATCAGTGAGGGCCCCACAGATACGCAGTATTTT. It codes for CAISEGPTDTQYF.

This clonotype was counted a few times. This chain links TRBV5-5 with TRBJ1-6; 10 bases match TRBD1. The germline gives CDR1 SGHKS, CDR2 YYEKEE (reference sequence). Germline trimming cut 4 bases from V and 8 bases from J; bases unmatched to any gene: 6. The CDR3 is 15 amino acids. CDR3 region: CASSPTGTGDSPLHF. CDR3 DNA: TGTGCCAGCAGCCCTACCGGGACAGGGGATTCACCCCTCCACTTT. The variable domain in full, completed from reference TRBV5-5 and TRBJ1-6, reads DAGVTQSPTHLIKTRGQQVTLRCSPISGHKSVSWYQQVLGQGPQFIFQYYEKEERGRGNFPDRFSARQFPNYSSELNVNALLLGDSALYLCASSPTGTGDSPLHFGNGTRLTVT.

This clonotype was counted ten times or more. V usage is TRBV5-1 and J usage is TRBJ2-1, with D unresolved. This CDR3 contains 14 residues. The germline V gene has CDR1 SGHRS and CDR2 YFSETQ. V dropped 4 bases and J dropped 0 bases, with 8 bases sitting between them. CDR3 sequence: CASSDGYSYNEQFF. The CDR3 DNA follows: TGCGCCAGCAGCGACGGCTACTCCTACAATGAGCAGTTCTTC.

The table lists this clonotype with a few counts. The genes are TRBV27 and TRBJ2-1; the D is unclear. V lost 2 bases to trimming and J lost 6 bases, with 11 bases between them. The germline V gene encodes CDR1 MNHEY and CDR2 SMNVEV (reference sequence). CDR3 length: 14 amino acids. CDR3 protein: CASSLSVRSNEQFF. In DNA, the CDR3 is TGTGCCAGCAGTTTAAGCGTAAGGAGCAATGAGCAGTTCTTC.

This chain uses TRBV6-1 with TRBJ2-3, with unresolved D. CDR1 is MNHNS and CDR2 is SASEGT in the germline V gene. Trimming removed 4 bases from V and 1 base from J, with 6 bases in between. The CDR3 totals 13 residues. The CDR3 region is CASSVERTDTQYF. In DNA, the CDR3 is TGTGCCAGCAGTGTTGAACGCACAGATACGCAGTATTTT.